This TCR beta chain originates from a study of T-cell reconstitution after alpha-beta-depleted transplantation in children. Germline lookup yields CDR1 SGHTA and CDR2 FQGNSA. V lost 5 bases to trimming and J lost 3 bases, with 13 bases between them. The CDR3 covers 14 residues. A note on this clonotype: It may be a read error: a sequence one base away is much more abundant.

Preparation of the TCRbeta library used unique molecular identifiers. One entry per CDR3 protein, called by TCRdb with MiXCR from the PCR reads. The sample lists about 640,000 distinct CDR3 sequences; roughly 17% were seen once. The material sequenced was PBMCs from the stem cell graft donor, taken from the stem cell graft. The chain joins TRBV7-2 to TRBJ2-5; possibly TRBD2 for D (6 bases). The receptor's source is a human donor who donated a stem cell graft to a child with acute myeloid leukemia. In nucleotides, the CDR3 is TGTGCCAGCAGCGGGCAACTAGCCGAAGAGACCCAGTACTTC. Translated, it gives CASSGQLAEETQYF.